This T cell receptor beta chain stems from a study of Graves' ophthalmopathy and Graves' hyperthyroidism. Amplified material comprised TCR beta CDR3 regions derived from RNA transcripts. First-round RT-PCR relied on HTBI primers, and a second-round multiplex PCR came next. TCRdb re-called the multiplex PCR reads through MiXCR, storing one row per CDR3 protein. The data show 660,000 or so distinct CDR3 sequences, about two fifths seen once. Concerning this clonotype: What it recognizes is unknown. This sequence may be a read error, since a much larger clone differs from it by one base.

This CDR3 spans 13 amino acids. Germline loops: CDR1 DFQATT, CDR2 SNEGSKA (reference sequence). Patients were left out if they had other autoimmune diseases, uncontrolled infections, pregnancy or lactation. As the starting material, more than 8 ml of fresh peripheral blood yielded the PBMCs. Findings and limits, study-wide: A 13-signature model separated ophthalmopathy from stable hyperthyroidism, about 90% sensitivity, roughly 80% specificity. Most thyroid-expanded clonotypes exceeding 0.001 frequency were also found in blood.

The TCR originated in an adult man with Graves' ophthalmopathy. This rearrangement joins TRBV20-1 to TRBJ1-4; D is perhaps TRBD1 (6 bases). The specimen sequenced was peripheral blood. The CDR3 region is CSASRGTNEKLLF. DNA for the CDR3: TGCAGTGCCTCCAGGGGTACTAATGAAAAACTGCTTTTT.